The clone carrying this T cell receptor (beta chain) was found a few times. What it recognizes is unknown. A quantitative 5'-RACE method, one with molecular barcodes, was used to make TCR beta libraries. TCRdb ran MiXCR on the 5' RACE reads and lists one entry per CDR3 protein. The sample includes a few hundred thousand distinct CDR3 sequences, approximately 20% of them seen just once. This record belongs to a study of CD8 T cells in ankylosing spondylitis. Study-wide results and caveats: Within peripheral blood, clones linked to disease were CD8+ and relatively rare. What appeared characteristic of ankylosing spondylitis blood was a TCR beta motif of 7 or 8 highly homologous variants.

The germline gives CDR1 DFQATT, CDR2 SNEGSKA (reference sequence). This CDR3 region has 14 residues. V lost 3 bases and J lost 1, with 11 bases in between. The sample was blood, either unsorted or a sorted T cell fraction (not recorded which). The clonotype comes from a male donor with ankylosing spondylitis. This chain links TRBV20-1 with TRBJ2-3, with D hard to call. The CDR3 sequence: CSASARSGTDTQYF. The CDR3 coding sequence is TGCAGTGCTAGTGCCCGTTCCGGCACAGATACGCAGTATTTT.